The text below deals with one T cell receptor beta chain. This receptor's antigen is unknown. No base qualities exist here, and no much larger clone lies one base off it. These data are taken from a study of shared clonotypes between healthy human individuals (dated by TCRdb to the early 2020s). For context, the study as a whole: The cohort comprised two women and three men aged 18 to 49 years. For each donor, three plates each were used for CD4 naive and CD4 memory, two plates were used for CD8 naive, and one plate was used for CD8 memory. To increase sequencing depth and limit assay-specific biases, different laboratories used diverse techniques to prepare libraries and sequence TCR repertoires. Per donor, leukapheresis produced somewhere between about 0.94 and 9 billion PBMCs. To estimate repertoire size and how much clonotype sharing occurs between individuals, the study deeply sequenced the blood TCR repertoires of several healthy adults. The research as a whole found: Pairwise subsampling led to the expectation that sequencing depth would affect the degree of clonotype sharing among donors. Compared with non-shared clonotypes, the clonotypes found in all four sorted-subset donors had higher generation probabilities. Sampling was limited to blood, and TCR repertoires in tissue likely differ from TCR repertoires in blood. The small number of donors limited the genetic and exposure-history diversity represented. Incomplete sequencing was indicated by rarefaction of sorted-subset datasets, despite the large sequencing depth. Naive subsets generally had larger estimated clonotype richness than memory subsets did. About 5% of naive CD4, 3.5% of naive CD8, around 2.3% of memory CD4, and more than 0.35% of memory CD8 clonotypes were shared across a few donors.

Donors were healthy HIV-negative adults with no recently reported acute infections or vaccinations. Only Caucasian adults living in Nashville, Tennessee, USA were represented among the donors. CD4+ T cells were enriched by magnetic negative selection; naive cells were then positively selected on CD45RA, and the negative fraction formed the memory subset. Blood was obtained by leukapheresis, after which PBMCs were separated by Ficoll-Histopaque density gradient centrifugation and cryopreserved in liquid nitrogen vapor phase. Analytical flow cytometry was used to check the purity and quantity of every magnetically sorted T cell population. From each sorted fraction, genomic DNA was isolated and quantified by UV absorbance on a Nanodrop 2000c. CDR1 and CDR2 are drawn from the germline V gene: SGHRS, YFSETQ. V lost 0 bases and J lost 4 bases; the stretch between them is 10 bases long. From cysteine to phenylalanine, the CDR3 is 14 amino acids long. Only the CDR3 DNA is retained, 42 bases long and in frame from the first base.

TCR CDR3 regions were amplified from genomic DNA by multiplex PCR using the deep immunoSEQ assay. For each cell subset, the extracted genomic DNA was distributed evenly across all wells of several immunoSEQ 96-well plates, and each plate served as one replicate. For sorted subsets, each replicate PCR was loaded with approximately 0.2 ug genomic DNA, equivalent to roughly 30,000 T cell genomes. The purified libraries were quantified using a Qubit 3.0 fluorometer, sized with a Bioanalyzer 2100, and then quantified again using the KAPA Library Quantification kit. A separate single-read 150-cycle Illumina NextSeq 550 flow cell was used to sequence each immunoSEQ 96-well plate. On the authors' methods: Because only junctional sequences without quality scores were contained in the immunoSEQ output, filtering matching that applied to full-length reads could not be performed. To assign V/J genes and CDR3, sequences were annotated using PyIR, a Python wrapper for IgBLAST v1.9, with IMGT germline references. Any read was removed if the V/J assignment was weak (E-value above 1e-6), the CDR3 was missing, or the read contained stop codons, out-of-frame junctions, or ambiguous translated residues. A V3J clonotype was defined by an identical inferred V gene, J gene, and CDR3 amino acid sequence. The percentage overlap between two repertoires was calculated by dividing the number of shared unique clonotypes by the size of the smaller repertoire. Repertoire richness was assessed with RTK rarefaction, the Chao1 estimator, and Recon v2.1 estimates of unobserved clonotypes. Generation probabilities for all TCRbeta clonotypes obtained by the gDNA method from a handful of donors were computed using OLGA. This immuneACCESS table, as held by TCRdb, lists in-frame sequences with V and J called but not all clones. Of the missing ones, under half trace to an unresolved V gene in checked studies; the others have no known cause. The V and J calls and clone size come from that table; D and trimming were worked out from the DNA. Counted in this sample were a few hundred thousand clones; around 97% of them appeared once. In total, the top ten clones hold approximately 0.057% of the sample.

Material: naive CD4+ T cells sorted from blood. In light of the paper, this sample's cell subset or site label describes: CD45RA+ positively selected. The rearrangement combines TRBV5-1 with TRBJ1-2, and TRBD1 may be the D gene, going by 6 matching bases. This TCR was sampled from a woman younger than 45 in good health. The sequence in DNA is TGCGCCAGCAGCTTGGCGGGGGGCGGCTATGGCTACACCTTC. Its coded protein is CASSLAGGGYGYTF. When the CDR3 is completed using the reference TRBV5-1 and TRBJ1-2 genes on either side, the full variable domain is KAGVTQTPRYLIKTRGQQVTLSCSPISGHRSVSWYQQTPGQGLQFLFEYFSETQRNKGNFPGRFSGRQFSNSRSEMNVSTLELGDSALYLCASSLAGGGYGYTFGSGTRLTVV.